This T cell receptor (beta chain) was sequenced in a study of neurological immune-mediated disorders. Study-wide points: Phylogenetic grouping put 18 of 34 multiple sclerosis patients' repertoires into one related-CDR3 cluster, a possible signature.

It was by 5'RACE with 10-nucleotide random UMIs that the cDNA was made. The yield of each sequencing run was over 170 million TCR-beta sequences from 15-18 subjects. TCRdb redid the calling of the 5' RACE reads with MiXCR, one entry per CDR3 protein. This sample carries tens of thousands of distinct CDR3 sequences, 3% to 4.5% of them seen once, and the ten largest clones take about 1.9%. This clonotype showed up many times. Its specificity is unknown. The sorted libraries drew on 800,000 to 1,000,000 T cells that were CD4+ or CD8+. Sequenced input: CD4+ T cells from blood. The sequence derives from a woman between 40 and 55 years old with multiple sclerosis.

The CDR3 coding sequence is TGTGCCAGCACGGGACAGGGTAATTCACCCCTCCACTTT. It codes for CASTGQGNSPLHF. V gene TRBV6-6 combines with J gene TRBJ1-6; 9 bases agree with TRBD1. Germline V gene lookup returns CDR1 MNHNY and CDR2 SVGAGI (reference sequence). This CDR3 region has 13 residues. V lost 7 bases to trimming and J lost 6 bases; unmatched junction nucleotides: 1.